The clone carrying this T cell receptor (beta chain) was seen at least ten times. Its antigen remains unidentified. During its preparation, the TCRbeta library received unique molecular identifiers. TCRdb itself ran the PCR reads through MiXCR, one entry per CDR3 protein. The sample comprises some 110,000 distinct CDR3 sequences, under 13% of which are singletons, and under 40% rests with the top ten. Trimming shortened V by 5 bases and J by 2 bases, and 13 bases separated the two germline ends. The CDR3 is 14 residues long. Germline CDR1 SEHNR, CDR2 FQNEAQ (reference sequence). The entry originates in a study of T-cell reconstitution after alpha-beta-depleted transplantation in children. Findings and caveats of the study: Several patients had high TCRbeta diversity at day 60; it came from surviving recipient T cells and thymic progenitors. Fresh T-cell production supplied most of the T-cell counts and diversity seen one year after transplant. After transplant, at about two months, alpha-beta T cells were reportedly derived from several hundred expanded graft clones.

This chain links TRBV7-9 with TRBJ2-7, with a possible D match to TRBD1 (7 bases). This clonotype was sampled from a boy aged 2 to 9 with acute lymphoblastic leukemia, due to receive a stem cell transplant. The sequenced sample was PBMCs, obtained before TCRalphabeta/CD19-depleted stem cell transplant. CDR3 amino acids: CASSPGDSPYEQYF. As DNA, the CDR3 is TGTGCCAGCAGCCCGGGGGACAGCCCCTACGAGCAGTACTTC. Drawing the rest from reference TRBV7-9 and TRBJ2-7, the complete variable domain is DTGVSQNPRHKITKRGQNVTFRCDPISEHNRLYWYRQTLGQGPEFLTYFQNEAQLEKSRLLSDRFSAERPKGSFSTLEIQRTEQGDSAMYLCASSPGDSPYEQYFGPGTRLTVT.